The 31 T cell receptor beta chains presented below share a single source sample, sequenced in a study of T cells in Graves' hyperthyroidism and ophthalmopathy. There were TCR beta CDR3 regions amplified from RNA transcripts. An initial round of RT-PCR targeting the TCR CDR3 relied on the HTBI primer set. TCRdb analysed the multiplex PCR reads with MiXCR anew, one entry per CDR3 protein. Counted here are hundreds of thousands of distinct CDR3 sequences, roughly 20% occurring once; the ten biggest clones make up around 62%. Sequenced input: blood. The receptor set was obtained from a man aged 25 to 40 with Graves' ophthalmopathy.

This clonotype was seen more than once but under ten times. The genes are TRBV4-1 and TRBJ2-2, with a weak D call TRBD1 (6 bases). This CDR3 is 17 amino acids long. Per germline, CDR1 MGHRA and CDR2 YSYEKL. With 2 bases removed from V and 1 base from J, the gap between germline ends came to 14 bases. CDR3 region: CASSQLGRTVNTGELFF. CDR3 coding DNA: TGCGCCAGCAGCCAACTGGGGCGGACAGTGAACACCGGGGAGCTGTTTTTT.

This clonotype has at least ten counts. The CDR3 DNA sequence: TGCGCCAGCAGCTTGGCGGCTAGCGCCCGCACAGATACGCAGTATTTT. It translates to CASSLAASARTDTQYF. The genes are TRBV5-1 and TRBJ2-3; TRBD2 might be the D (6 bases). Germline values: CDR1 SGHRS, CDR2 YFSETQ. CDR3 length equals 16 residues. V was pared by 0 bases and J by 1 base, with 12 bases between.

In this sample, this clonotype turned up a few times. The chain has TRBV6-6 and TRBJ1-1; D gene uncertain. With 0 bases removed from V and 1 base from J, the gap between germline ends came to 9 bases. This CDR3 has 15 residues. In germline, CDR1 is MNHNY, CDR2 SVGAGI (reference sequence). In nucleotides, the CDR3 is TGTGCCAGCAGTTACTCGAGAGAATCGAACACTGAAGCTTTCTTT. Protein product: CASSYSRESNTEAFF.

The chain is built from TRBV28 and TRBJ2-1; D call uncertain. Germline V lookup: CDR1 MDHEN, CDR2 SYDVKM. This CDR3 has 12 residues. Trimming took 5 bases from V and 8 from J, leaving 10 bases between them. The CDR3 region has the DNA TGTGCCAGCAGTCAGATAGGCTATGAGCAGTTCTTC. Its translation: CASSQIGYEQFF.

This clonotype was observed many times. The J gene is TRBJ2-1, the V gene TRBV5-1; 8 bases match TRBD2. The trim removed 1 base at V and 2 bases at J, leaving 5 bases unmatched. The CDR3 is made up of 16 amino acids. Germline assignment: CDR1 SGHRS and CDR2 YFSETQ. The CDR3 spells CASSLRVSGTYNEQFF. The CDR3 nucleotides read TGCGCCAGCAGCTTGAGGGTTAGCGGGACCTACAATGAGCAGTTCTTC. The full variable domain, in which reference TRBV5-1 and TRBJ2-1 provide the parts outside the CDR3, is KAGVTQTPRYLIKTRGQQVTLSCSPISGHRSVSWYQQTPGQGLQFLFEYFSETQRNKGNFPGRFSGRQFSNSRSEMNVSTLELGDSALYLCASSLRVSGTYNEQFFGPGTRLTVL.

This CDR3 reads CASSLVGGANYGYTF. CDR3 coding DNA: TGCGCCAGCAGCTTGGTCGGGGGCGCGAACTATGGCTACACCTTC. The V and J genes are TRBV5-1 and TRBJ1-2; a possible D gene is TRBD1 (6 bases). The CDR3 covers 15 residues. Trimming shortened V by 0 bases and J by 2 bases, and 11 bases separated the two germline ends. Germline values: CDR1 SGHRS, CDR2 YFSETQ.

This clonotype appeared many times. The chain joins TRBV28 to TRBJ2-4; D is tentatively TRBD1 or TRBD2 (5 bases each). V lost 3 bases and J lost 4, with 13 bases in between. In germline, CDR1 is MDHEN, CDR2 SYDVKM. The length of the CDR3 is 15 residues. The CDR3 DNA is TGTGCCAGCAGTTTTTACGAGGGGAAGAAAAACATTCAGTACTTC. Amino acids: CASSFYEGKKNIQYF.

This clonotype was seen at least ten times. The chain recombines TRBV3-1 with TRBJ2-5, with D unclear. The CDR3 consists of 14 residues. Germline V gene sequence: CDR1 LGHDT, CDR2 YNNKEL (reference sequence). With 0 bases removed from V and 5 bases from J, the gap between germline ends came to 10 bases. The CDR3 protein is CASSQDFVRETQYF. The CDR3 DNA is TGTGCCAGCAGCCAAGATTTTGTGAGGGAGACCCAGTACTTC.

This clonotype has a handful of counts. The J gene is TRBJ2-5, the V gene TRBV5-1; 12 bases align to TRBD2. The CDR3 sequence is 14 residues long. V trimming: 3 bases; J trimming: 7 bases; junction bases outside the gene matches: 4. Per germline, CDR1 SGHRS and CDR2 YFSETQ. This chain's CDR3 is CASSSLAGGRTQYF. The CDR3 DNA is TGCGCCAGCAGCTCCCTAGCGGGGGGGCGGACCCAGTACTTC.

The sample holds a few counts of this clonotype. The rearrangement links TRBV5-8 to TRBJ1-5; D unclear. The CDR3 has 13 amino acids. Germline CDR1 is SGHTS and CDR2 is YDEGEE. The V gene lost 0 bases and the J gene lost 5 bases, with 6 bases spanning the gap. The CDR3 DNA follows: TGTGCCAGCAGCTTGGGCTCTGATCAGCCCCAGCATTTT. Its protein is CASSLGSDQPQHF.

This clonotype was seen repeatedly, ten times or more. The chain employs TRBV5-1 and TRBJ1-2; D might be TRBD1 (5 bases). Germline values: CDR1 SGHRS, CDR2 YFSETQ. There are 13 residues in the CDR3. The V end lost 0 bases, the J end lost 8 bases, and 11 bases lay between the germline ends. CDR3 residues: CASSLGQPDGYTF. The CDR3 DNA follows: TGCGCCAGCAGCTTGGGACAGCCTGACGGCTACACCTTC.

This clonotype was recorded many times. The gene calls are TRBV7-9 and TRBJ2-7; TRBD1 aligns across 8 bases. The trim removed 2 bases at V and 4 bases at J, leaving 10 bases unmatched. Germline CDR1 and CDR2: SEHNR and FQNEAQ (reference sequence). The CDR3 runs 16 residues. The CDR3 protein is CASSLPPGQGKYEQYF. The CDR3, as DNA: TGTGCCAGCAGCTTACCACCTGGACAGGGAAAATACGAGCAGTACTTC.

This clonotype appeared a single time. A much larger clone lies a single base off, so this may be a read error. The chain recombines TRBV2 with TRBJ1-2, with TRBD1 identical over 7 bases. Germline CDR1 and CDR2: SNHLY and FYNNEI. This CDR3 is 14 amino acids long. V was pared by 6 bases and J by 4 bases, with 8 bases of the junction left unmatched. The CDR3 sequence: CASRNRDSSYGYTF. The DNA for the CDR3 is TGTGCCAGCAGAAACCGGGACAGCAGCTATGGCTACACCTTC.

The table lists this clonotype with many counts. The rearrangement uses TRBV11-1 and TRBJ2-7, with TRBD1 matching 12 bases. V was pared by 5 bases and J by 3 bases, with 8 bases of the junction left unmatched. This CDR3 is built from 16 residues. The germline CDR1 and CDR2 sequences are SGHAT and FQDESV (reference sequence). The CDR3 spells CASSQGQGARNYEQYF. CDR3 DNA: TGTGCCAGCAGCCAGGGACAGGGGGCGCGTAACTACGAGCAGTACTTC.

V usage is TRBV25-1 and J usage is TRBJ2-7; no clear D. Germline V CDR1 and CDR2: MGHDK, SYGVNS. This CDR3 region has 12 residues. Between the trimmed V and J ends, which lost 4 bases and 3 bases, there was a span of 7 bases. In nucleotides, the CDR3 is TGTGCCAGCAGTGTGTTAAGCTACGAGCAGTACTTC. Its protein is CASSVLSYEQYF.

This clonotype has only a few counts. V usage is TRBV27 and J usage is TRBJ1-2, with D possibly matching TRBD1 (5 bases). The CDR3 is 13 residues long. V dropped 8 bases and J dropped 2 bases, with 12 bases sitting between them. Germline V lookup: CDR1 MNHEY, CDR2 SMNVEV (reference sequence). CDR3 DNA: TGTGCCAGCGGACCACAGGACAACTATGGCTACACCTTC. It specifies CASGPQDNYGYTF.

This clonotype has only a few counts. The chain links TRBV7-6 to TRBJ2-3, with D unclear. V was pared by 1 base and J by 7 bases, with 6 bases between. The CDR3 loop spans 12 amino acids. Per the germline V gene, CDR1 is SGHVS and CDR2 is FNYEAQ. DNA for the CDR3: TGTGCCAGCAGCTTAGGGGAAAATACGCAGTATTTT. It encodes CASSLGENTQYF.

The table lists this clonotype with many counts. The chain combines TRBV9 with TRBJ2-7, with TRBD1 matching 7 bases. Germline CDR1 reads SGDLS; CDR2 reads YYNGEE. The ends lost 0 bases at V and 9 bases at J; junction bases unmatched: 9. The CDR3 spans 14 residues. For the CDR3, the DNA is TGTGCCAGCAGCGTAGCGGAGACAGGGTCTCCGCAGTACTTC. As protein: CASSVAETGSPQYF.

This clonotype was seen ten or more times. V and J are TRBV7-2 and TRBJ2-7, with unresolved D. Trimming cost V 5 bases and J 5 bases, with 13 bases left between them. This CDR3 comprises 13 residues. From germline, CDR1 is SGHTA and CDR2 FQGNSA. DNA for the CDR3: TGTGCCAGCAGCGAATATATAGCCAACGAGCAGTACTTC. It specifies CASSEYIANEQYF.

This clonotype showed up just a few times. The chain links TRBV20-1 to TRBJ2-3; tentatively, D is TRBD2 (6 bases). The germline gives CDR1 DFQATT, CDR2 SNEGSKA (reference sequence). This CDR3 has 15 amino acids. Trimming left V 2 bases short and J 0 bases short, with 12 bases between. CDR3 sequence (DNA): TGCAGTGCTAGAAACCGGGAGAGGAGCACAGATACGCAGTATTTT. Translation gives CSARNRERSTDTQYF.

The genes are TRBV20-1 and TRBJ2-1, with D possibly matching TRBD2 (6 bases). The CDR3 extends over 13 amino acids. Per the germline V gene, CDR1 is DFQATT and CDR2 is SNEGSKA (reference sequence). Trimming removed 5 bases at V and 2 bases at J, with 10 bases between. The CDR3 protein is CSAREYAYNEQFF. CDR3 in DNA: TGCAGTGCTCGGGAGTATGCCTACAATGAGCAGTTCTTC.

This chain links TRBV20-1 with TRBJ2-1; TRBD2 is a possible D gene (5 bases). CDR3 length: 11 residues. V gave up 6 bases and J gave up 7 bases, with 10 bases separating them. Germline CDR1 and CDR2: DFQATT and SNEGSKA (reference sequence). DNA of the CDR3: TGCAGTGCCCAAGAGGGTAATGAGCAGTTCTTC. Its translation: CSAQEGNEQFF.

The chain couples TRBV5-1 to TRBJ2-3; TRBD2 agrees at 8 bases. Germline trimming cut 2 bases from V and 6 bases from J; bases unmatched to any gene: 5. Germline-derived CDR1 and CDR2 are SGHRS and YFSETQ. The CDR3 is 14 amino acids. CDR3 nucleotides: TGCGCCAGCAGCTTAGCGGGAGTTCAGGATACGCAGTATTTT. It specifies CASSLAGVQDTQYF. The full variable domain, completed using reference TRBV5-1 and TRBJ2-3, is KAGVTQTPRYLIKTRGQQVTLSCSPISGHRSVSWYQQTPGQGLQFLFEYFSETQRNKGNFPGRFSGRQFSNSRSEMNVSTLELGDSALYLCASSLAGVQDTQYFGPGTRLTVL.

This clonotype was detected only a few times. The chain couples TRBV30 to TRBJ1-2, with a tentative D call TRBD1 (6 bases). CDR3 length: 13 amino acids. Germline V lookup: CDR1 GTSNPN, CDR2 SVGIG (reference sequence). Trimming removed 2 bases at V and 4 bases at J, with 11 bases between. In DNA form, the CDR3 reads TGTGCCTGGAGTCCCGGACAGCGCTATGGCTACACCTTC. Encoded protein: CAWSPGQRYGYTF.

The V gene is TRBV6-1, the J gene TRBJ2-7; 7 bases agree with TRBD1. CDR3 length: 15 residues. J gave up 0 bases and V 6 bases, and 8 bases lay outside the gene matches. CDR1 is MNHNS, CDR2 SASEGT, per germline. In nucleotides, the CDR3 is TGTGCCAGCAGGAAACGGACAGGCCCCTCCTACGAGCAGTACTTC. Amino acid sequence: CASRKRTGPSYEQYF.

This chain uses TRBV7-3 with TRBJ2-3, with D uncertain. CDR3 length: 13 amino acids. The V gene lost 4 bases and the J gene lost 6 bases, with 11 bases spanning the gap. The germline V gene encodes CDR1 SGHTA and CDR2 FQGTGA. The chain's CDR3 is CASSSGPSDTQYF. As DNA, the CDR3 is TGTGCCAGCAGCTCTGGACCCTCGGATACGCAGTATTTT.

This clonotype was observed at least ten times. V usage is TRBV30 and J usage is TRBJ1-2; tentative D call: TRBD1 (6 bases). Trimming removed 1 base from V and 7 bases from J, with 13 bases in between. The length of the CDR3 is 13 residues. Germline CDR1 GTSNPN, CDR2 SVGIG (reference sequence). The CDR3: CAWSDGGSFGYTF. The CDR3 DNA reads TGTGCCTGGAGTGATGGGGGCTCGTTTGGCTACACCTTC.

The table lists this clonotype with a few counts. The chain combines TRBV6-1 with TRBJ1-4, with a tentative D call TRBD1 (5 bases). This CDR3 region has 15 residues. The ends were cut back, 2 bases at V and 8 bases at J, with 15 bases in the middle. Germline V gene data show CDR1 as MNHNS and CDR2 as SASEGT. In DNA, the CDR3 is TGTGCCAGCAGTGAATTAAGGGGTTTAAGGGAAAAACTGTTTTTT. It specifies CASSELRGLREKLFF.

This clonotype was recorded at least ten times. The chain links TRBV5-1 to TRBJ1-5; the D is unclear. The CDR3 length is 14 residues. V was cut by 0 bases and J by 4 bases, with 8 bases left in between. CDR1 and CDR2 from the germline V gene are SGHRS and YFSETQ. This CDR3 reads CASSLVPDNQPQHF. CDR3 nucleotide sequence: TGCGCCAGCAGCTTGGTCCCGGATAATCAGCCCCAGCATTTT.

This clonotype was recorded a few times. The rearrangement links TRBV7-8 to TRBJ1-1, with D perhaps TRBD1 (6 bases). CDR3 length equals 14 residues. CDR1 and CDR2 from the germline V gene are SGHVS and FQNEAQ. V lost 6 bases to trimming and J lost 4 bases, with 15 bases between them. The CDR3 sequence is CASRQRGGGTEAFF. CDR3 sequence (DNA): TGTGCCAGCAGACAAAGGGGGGGGGGCACTGAAGCTTTCTTT. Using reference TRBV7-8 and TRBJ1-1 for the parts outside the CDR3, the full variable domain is GAGVSQSPRYKVAKRGQDVALRCDPISGHVSLFWYQQALGQGPEFLTYFQNEAQLDKSGLPSDRFFAERPEGSVSTLKIQRTQQEDSAVYLCASRQRGGGTEAFFGQGTRLTVV.

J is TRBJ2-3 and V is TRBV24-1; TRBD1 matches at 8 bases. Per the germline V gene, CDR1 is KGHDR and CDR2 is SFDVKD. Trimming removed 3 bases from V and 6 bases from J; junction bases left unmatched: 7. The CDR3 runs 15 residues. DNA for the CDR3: TGTGCCACCAGTGATGTGGGACAGGTGGCCGATACGCAGTATTTT. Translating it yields CATSDVGQVADTQYF.